Presented here are 32 T cell receptor beta chains from one specimen sequenced in a study of cytomegalovirus exposure and HLA in healthy donors. The PCR used 60 Vbeta and 13 Jbeta primers. The assay was immunoSEQ multiplex PCR, and TCRdb's table has in-frame clones only and misses some. The sample lists 150,000 to 200,000 clones, around 85% occurring once. Sequencing was performed on PBMCs. These receptors all stem from a human donor in good health.

The chain couples TRBV10-3 to TRBJ2-1; a possible D gene is TRBD1 (5 bases). The germline V gene has CDR1 ENHRY and CDR2 SYGVKD. There are 18 residues in the CDR3. V gave up 0 bases and J gave up 4 bases, with 19 bases separating them. CDR3 sequence reads: CAISESNIWTRPYNEQFF. The CDR3 nucleotides read TGTGCCATCAGTGAGTCGAACATATGGACACGTCCATACAATGAGCAGTTCTTC.

The rearrangement uses TRBV4-3 and TRBJ2-1, with 8 bases identical to TRBD2. The CDR3 covers 16 residues. Looked up from germline, CDR1 is LGHNA and CDR2 is YSLEER. Trimming at V came to 1 base and at J to 4 bases, leaving 6 bases not matched to a gene. This CDR3 is CASSQAPTGGYNEQFF. The CDR3 coding sequence is TGCGCCAGCAGCCAAGCCCCTACGGGGGGGTACAATGAGCAGTTCTTC.

This rearrangement joins TRBV4-3 to TRBJ2-2, with 11 bases that match TRBD2. Per the germline V gene, CDR1 is LGHNA and CDR2 is YSLEER. CDR3 length: 16 amino acids. Germline trimming cut 1 base from V and 6 bases from J; bases unmatched to any gene: 4. CDR3 sequence: CASSQVLAGGPGELFF. The CDR3 DNA is TGCGCCAGCAGCCAAGTCTTAGCGGGGGGGCCCGGGGAGCTGTTTTTT.

This clone appeared once. V gene TRBV7-2 combines with J gene TRBJ2-2; D is possibly TRBD2 (5 bases). Germline assignment: CDR1 SGHTA and CDR2 FQGNSA. The CDR3 runs to 15 residues. Trimming took 1 base from V and 4 from J, leaving 10 bases between them. The CDR3 here is CASSLVFAGTGELFF. The CDR3 bases are TGTGCCAGCAGCTTAGTCTTCGCGGGCACCGGGGAGCTGTTTTTT.

The chain is built from TRBV2 and TRBJ2-2; 14 bases agree with TRBD2. The germline gives CDR1 SNHLY, CDR2 FYNNEI. The CDR3 spans 15 residues. Trimming removed 6 bases from V and 3 bases from J; junction bases left unmatched: 0. The CDR3: CASRGLAGDTGELFF. CDR3 DNA: TGTGCCAGCAGGGGACTAGCGGGAGACACCGGGGAGCTGTTTTTT.

The chain carries TRBV7-9 and TRBJ2-5; D is possibly TRBD2 (5 bases). Trimming removed 5 bases from V and 5 bases from J, with 24 bases in between. The CDR3 has 17 amino acids. Germline V CDR1 and CDR2: SEHNR, FQNEAQ (reference sequence). The CDR3 loop reads CASSTPSLMRAGETQYF. The DNA for the CDR3 is TGTGCCAGCAGCACCCCGTCCCTCATGAGGGCCGGGGAGACCCAGTACTTC.

This chain connects TRBV7-9 to TRBJ2-7, with 12 bases that match TRBD2. This CDR3 spans 14 amino acids. Germline CDR1 reads SEHNR; CDR2 reads FQNEAQ (reference sequence). V dropped 8 bases and J dropped 3; count of bases not matched to a gene: 5. The CDR3 DNA reads as TGTGCCAGCGGACTAGCGGGGATCATCTACGAGCAGTACTTC. Residues: CASGLAGIIYEQYF. The full variable domain, with the rest looked up from reference TRBV7-9 and TRBJ2-7, is DTGVSQNPRHKITKRGQNVTFRCDPISEHNRLYWYRQTLGQGPEFLTYFQNEAQLEKSRLLSDRFSAERPKGSFSTLEIQRTEQGDSAMYLCASGLAGIIYEQYFGPGTRLTVT.

This clone has just a few counts. The V and J genes are TRBV30 and TRBJ1-1; D gene uncertain. V was trimmed by 4 bases and J by 0 bases, leaving 9 bases between them. CDR1 and CDR2 (germline): GTSNPN, SVGIG (reference sequence). The CDR3 is 13 residues long. CDR3 DNA: TGTGCCTGGATTCTAGAACTGAACACTGAAGCTTTCTTT. Translating gives CAWILELNTEAFF.

This clone was detected only once. The chain links TRBV2 to TRBJ2-7, with 8 bases matching TRBD1. The germline CDR1 and CDR2 sequences are SNHLY and FYNNEI. The CDR3 sequence is 13 residues long. Germline trimming cut 6 bases from V and 9 bases from J; bases unmatched to any gene: 10. This CDR3 is CASRNPDRGGQYF. The CDR3 nucleotides read TGTGCCAGCAGAAACCCCGACAGGGGAGGGCAGTACTTC.

This rearrangement joins TRBV7-8 to TRBJ2-5; maybe TRBD2 (6 bases). This CDR3 has 13 residues. With 1 base removed from V and 3 bases from J, the gap between germline ends came to 6 bases. From germline, CDR1 is SGHVS and CDR2 FQNEAQ. CDR3 loop: CASSLGGEETQYF. The CDR3 DNA reads TGTGCCAGCAGCTTAGGCGGGGAAGAGACCCAGTACTTC. Combining the CDR3 with reference TRBV7-8 and TRBJ2-5 gives the whole variable domain GAGVSQSPRYKVAKRGQDVALRCDPISGHVSLFWYQQALGQGPEFLTYFQNEAQLDKSGLPSDRFFAERPEGSVSTLKIQRTQQEDSAVYLCASSLGGEETQYFGPGTRLLVL.

This chain connects TRBV19 to TRBJ1-2; TRBD1 might be the D (5 bases). The CDR3 sequence is 13 residues long. The germline CDR1 and CDR2 sequences are LNHDA and SQIVND (reference sequence). V lost 3 bases, J lost 7 bases, and 12 bases lay in between. The CDR3, as DNA: TGTGCCAGTAGTATCACCAGGGTTGTTGGCTACACCTTC. It is translated as CASSITRVVGYTF.

This clone is a singleton in its sample. V gene TRBV11-2 combines with J gene TRBJ1-3; the D is unclear. Trimming removed 3 bases at V and 0 bases at J, with 6 bases between. The germline V gene has CDR1 SGHAT and CDR2 FQNNGV. The length of the CDR3 is 14 residues. The CDR3 sequence: CASSFDTSGNTIYF. Here the CDR3 DNA reads TGTGCCAGCAGCTTCGACACCTCTGGAAACACCATATATTTT. The whole variable domain, filled in from reference TRBV11-2 and TRBJ1-3, reads EAGVAQSPRYKIIEKRQSVAFWCNPISGHATLYWYQQILGQGPKLLIQFQNNGVVDDSQLPKDRFSAERLKGVDSTLKIQPAKLEDSAVYLCASSFDTSGNTIYFGEGSWLTVV.

This chain uses TRBV29-1 with TRBJ2-7; 9 bases are shared with TRBD1. This CDR3 comprises 14 residues. V shed 4 bases and J 4 bases; nucleotides not matched to a gene: 8. Germline-derived CDR1 and CDR2 are SQVTM and ANQGSEA. The CDR3 DNA is TGCAGCGTTGTTAGGGACAGGGCGGGTTACGAGCAGTACTTC. This codes for CSVVRDRAGYEQYF.

The chain couples TRBV5-8 to TRBJ1-6, with TRBD1 matching over 7 bases. The V gene end was trimmed by 0 bases and the J gene end by 0 bases; junction bases not matched to a gene: 3. CDR1 SGHTS and CDR2 YDEGEE come from the germline V gene. This CDR3 region has 17 residues. The DNA of the CDR3 is TGTGCCAGCAGCTTGGAGGGACAGCTCTCCTATAATTCACCCCTCCACTTT. This codes for CASSLEGQLSYNSPLHF.

The V call is TRBV6-5, the J call TRBJ2-4, with D unresolved. Trimming removed 3 bases at V and 1 base at J, with 7 bases between. This CDR3 spans 14 amino acids. Germline assignment: CDR1 MNHEY and CDR2 SVGAGI. The DNA of the CDR3 is TGTGCCAGCAGTTATTTATCGGCCAAAAACATTCAGTACTTC. Encoded protein: CASSYLSAKNIQYF.

The chain joins TRBV7-2 to TRBJ2-1; 7 bases match TRBD1. With 4 bases clipped from V and 6 bases from J, the junction kept 9 bases outside the gene matches. Per the germline V gene, CDR1 is SGHTA and CDR2 is FQGNSA. This CDR3 is 15 amino acids long. The chain's CDR3 is CASSSRDRLVNEQFF. Written as DNA, the CDR3 is TGTGCCAGCAGCTCCCGGGACAGACTGGTCAATGAGCAGTTCTTC.

The chain joins TRBV7-2 to TRBJ2-7; D uncertain. This CDR3 is built from 16 residues. Germline CDR1 and CDR2: SGHTA and FQGNSA. With 5 bases removed from V and 0 bases from J, the gap between germline ends came to 17 bases. In nucleotides, the CDR3 is TGTGCCAGCAGCCTCCAGGATCGCAGCCCCTCCTACGAGCAGTACTTC. This translates into CASSLQDRSPSYEQYF. Full variable domain (remainder filled in from reference TRBV7-2 and TRBJ2-7): GAGVSQSPSNKVTEKGKDVELRCDPISGHTALYWYRQSLGQGLEFLIYFQGNSAPDKSGLPSDRFSAERTGGSVSTLTIQRTQQEDSAVYLCASSLQDRSPSYEQYFGPGTRLTVT.

In the case of this clone: At one end the junction does not follow the germline gene, possibly because of a read error. This sequence joins TRBV29-1 and TRBJ2-7; D is perhaps TRBD1 (5 bases). CDR1 and CDR2 (germline): SQVTM, ANQGSEA. This CDR3 contains 14 residues. The CDR3 loop is CSVEVQGGSYKQYF. The CDR3 DNA reads TGCAGCGTTGAAGTTCAGGGCGGATCCTACAAGCAGTACTTC.

The V and J genes are TRBV19 and TRBJ2-7; 12 nucleotides agree with TRBD1. There are 15 residues in the CDR3. The trim removed 2 bases at V and 5 bases at J, leaving 4 bases unmatched. CDR1 is LNHDA, CDR2 SQIVND, per germline (reference sequence). The CDR3 region is CASSIRGQGANEQYF. The CDR3, as DNA: TGTGCCAGTAGTATAAGGGGACAGGGGGCCAACGAGCAGTACTTC.

This clone has just one count. V usage is TRBV5-4 and J usage is TRBJ1-1, with 8 positions matching TRBD1. The germline V gene has CDR1 SGHNT and CDR2 YYREEE (reference sequence). The CDR3 consists of 17 residues. Trimming took 3 bases from V and 2 from J; bases not matched to a gene: 12. CDR3 sequence (DNA): TGTGCCAGCAGCTCTGGACAGGGTTGGGGTGGCAACACTGAAGCTTTCTTT. Translated: CASSSGQGWGGNTEAFF. Variable domain in full (rest from reference TRBV5-4 and TRBJ1-1): ETGVTQSPTHLIKTRGQQVTLRCSSQSGHNTVSWYQQALGQGPQFIFQYYREEENGRGNFPPRFSGLQFPNYSSELNVNALELDDSALYLCASSSGQGWGGNTEAFFGQGTRLTVV.

The chain is built from TRBV4-3 and TRBJ1-1, with TRBD1 as a possible D gene (6 bases). The germline CDR1 and CDR2 sequences are LGHNA and YSLEER. Trimming removed 4 bases at V and 5 bases at J, with 17 bases between. The CDR3 is 15 residues long. DNA for the CDR3: TGCGCCAGCAGCCTGGAAGAGGGAAGGGGGACTGAAGCTTTCTTT. This translates into CASSLEEGRGTEAFF.

The V and J genes are TRBV19 and TRBJ1-2; TRBD1 matches at 7 bases. The germline V gene encodes CDR1 LNHDA and CDR2 SQIVND (reference sequence). J lost 7 bases, V lost 6 bases, and 8 bases had no gene match. CDR3 length: 13 residues. This CDR3 reads CASRKGARAGYTF. The DNA for the CDR3 is TGTGCCAGTAGGAAGGGGGCGCGAGCTGGCTACACCTTC.

This rearrangement joins TRBV6-1 to TRBJ2-3; 11 bases line up with TRBD2. This CDR3 has 16 residues. CDR1 is MNHNS, CDR2 SASEGT, per germline. With V trimmed by 2 bases and J by 3 bases, 4 bases remained unmatched. Written as DNA, the CDR3 is TGTGCCAGCAGTGAAAAACCTAGCGGGGGGACAGATACGCAGTATTTT. This encodes CASSEKPSGGTDTQYF.

CDR3 amino acids: CASHRGLTWSNQPQHF. CDR3 DNA sequence: TGTGCCAGTCACAGGGGGCTTACTTGGAGCAATCAGCCCCAGCATTTT. The chain has TRBV19 and TRBJ1-5; 9 bases match TRBD1. Germline V CDR1 and CDR2: LNHDA, SQIVND (reference sequence). The CDR3 totals 16 residues. The junction had 9 bases not matched to a gene; V was cut back by 8 bases and J by 1 base.

The rearrangement links TRBV14 to TRBJ1-6, with TRBD1 matching over 9 bases. V lost 5 bases to trimming and J lost 4 bases; unmatched junction nucleotides: 6. The CDR3 has 16 residues. Germline V gene sequence: CDR1 SGHDN, CDR2 FVKESK. The CDR3 reads CASSFTGQGYNSPLHF. The CDR3 DNA sequence: TGTGCCAGCAGCTTTACCGGACAGGGGTATAATTCACCCCTCCACTTT.

The chain employs TRBV5-1 and TRBJ2-4, with 8 bases that match TRBD2. Germline V gene data show CDR1 as SGHRS and CDR2 as YFSETQ. V lost 4 bases, J lost 1 base, and 7 bases stayed unmatched. CDR3 length: 16 residues. CDR3 sequence reads: CASSPREGRAKNIQYF. The DNA of the CDR3 is TGCGCCAGCAGCCCCCGGGAGGGAAGGGCCAAAAACATTCAGTACTTC.

This clone was detected only a few times. The chain joins TRBV4-3 to TRBJ1-2; maybe TRBD1 (5 bases). Germline-derived CDR1 and CDR2 are LGHNA and YSLEER. V was pared by 0 bases and J by 6 bases, with 8 bases between. The length of the CDR3 is 13 residues. For the CDR3, the DNA is TGCGCCAGCAGCCAAGATCAGGGTAATGGCTACACCTTC. Translation: CASSQDQGNGYTF.

The rearrangement links TRBV18 to TRBJ2-7, with D unclear. This CDR3 is 12 amino acids long. Germline V CDR1 and CDR2: KGHSH, LQKENI. V was cut by 5 bases and J by 4 bases, with 9 bases left in between. For the CDR3, the DNA is TGTGCCAGCTCAGTCTCCGTATACGAGCAGTACTTC. As protein: CASSVSVYEQYF.

This chain joins TRBV23-1 and TRBJ2-7, with 8 bases identical to TRBD1. TRBV23-1 is labeled an ORF, and its function is uncertain. With V trimmed by 6 bases and J by 1 base, 8 bases remained unmatched. CDR3 length equals 15 residues. The DNA for the CDR3 is TGCGCCAGCAGAAGAATGGACAGGGCGTCCTACGAGCAGTACTTC. Protein sequence: CASRRMDRASYEQYF.

The V call is TRBV11-3, the J call TRBJ1-4; D unresolved. The V gene's germline CDR1 is SGHNT and CDR2 YENEEA. V was trimmed by 6 bases and J by 8 bases, leaving 13 bases between them. This CDR3 comprises 13 residues. The CDR3 loop is CASRANPREKLFF. In DNA, the CDR3 is TGTGCCAGCAGGGCAAACCCCAGGGAAAAACTGTTTTTT.

This rearrangement joins TRBV5-4 to TRBJ2-5; possible D gene TRBD1, 5 bases. The CDR3 extends over 14 amino acids. Between the trimmed V and J ends, which lost 2 bases and 5 bases, there was a span of 13 bases. The germline V gene has CDR1 SGHNT and CDR2 YYREEE (reference sequence). The CDR3 bases are TGTGCCAGCAGCTTCGGTGGGGCGGATGAGACCCAGTACTTC. As protein: CASSFGGADETQYF.

This chain joins TRBV2 and TRBJ1-1; no firm D call. Trimming took 6 bases from V and 5 from J, leaving 16 bases between them. The CDR3 sequence is 14 residues long. The V gene's germline CDR1 is SNHLY and CDR2 FYNNEI. The CDR3 sequence is CASSSTQRDTEAFF. In nucleotides, the CDR3 is TGTGCCAGCAGCTCTACGCAGAGGGATACTGAAGCTTTCTTT.